These 3 T cell receptor beta chains came from one sample sequenced in a study of T cells expressing NK-cell markers (TCRdb year 2020). Libraries came from 5' RACE. Instrument on record: Illumina HiSeq 2000. After reprocessing by TCRdb, each CDR3 protein sequence is one entry, and no DNA is given. The table for this sample records 400,000 to 450,000 distinct CDR3 sequences. In total, the top ten clones hold roughly 7.2% of the sample. The sequenced material came from blood T cells: a sorted CD56 or NKG2C T cell subset, CD4+ or CD8+ T cells, or bulk PBMC T cells (not recorded which). All receptors derive from a woman between 18 and 69 years old in good health.

V usage is TRBV6-5 and J usage is TRBJ2-5; TCRdb picks TRBD2, but there is no DNA to check that call. The CDR3 has 15 amino acids. Germline V CDR1 and CDR2: MNHEY, SVGAGI. CDR3 loop: CASSSPGLGGETQYF.

V gene TRBV6-5 combines with J gene TRBJ2-7; TCRdb returns TRBD2, unconfirmable since there is no DNA. Per germline, CDR1 MNHEY and CDR2 SVGAGI. CDR3 length equals 15 residues. CDR3 protein: CASTYFGTSGDEQYF.

The gene calls are TRBV12-3 or TRBV12-4 and TRBJ1-6. This CDR3 is built from 14 residues. CDR3 in amino acids: CASSWGISLSPLHF.